The text below deals with one TCR beta chain. What it binds is unknown. Trimming pared 5 bases from V and 3 bases from J, leaving 7 bases between. This CDR3 has 12 amino acids. This record belongs to a study of regulatory T cells in long-lasting Graves disease. Overall study context: Less than 3 months of antithyroid drugs had been taken by newly diagnosed Graves' patients.

General observations from the study: The sample size was small, and this may have reduced accuracy.

Combining iRepertoire HTBI primers with Arm-PCR of CDR3 regions, the authors built TCR beta libraries. TCRdb passed the multiplex PCR reads through MiXCR, listing each CDR3 protein once. The sample consists of 350,000 to 450,000 distinct CDR3 sequences, 15% of them appearing once. Time point noted: newly diagnosed GD, antithyroid drugs for less than 3 months. The authors made the TCR library using RNA they extracted from PBMCs. These same records also appear under a second study, on T cells in Graves' hyperthyroidism and ophthalmopathy. This second report adds: Stable Graves' hyperthyroidism meant no ophthalmopathy progression within 18 months. TCR CDR3 regions were first amplified by RT-PCR with HTBI primers.

The receptor was isolated from a woman aged 25 to 45 with Graves disease. The rearrangement links TRBV12-3 or TRBV12-4 to TRBJ2-5; no firm D call. The sample here was peripheral blood mononuclear cells (PBMCs), taken at new diagnosis, from a patient treated with antithyroid drugs. This chain's CDR3 is CASSEAEETQYF. In nucleotides, the CDR3 is TGTGCCAGCAGTGAGGCGGAAGAGACCCAGTACTTC.